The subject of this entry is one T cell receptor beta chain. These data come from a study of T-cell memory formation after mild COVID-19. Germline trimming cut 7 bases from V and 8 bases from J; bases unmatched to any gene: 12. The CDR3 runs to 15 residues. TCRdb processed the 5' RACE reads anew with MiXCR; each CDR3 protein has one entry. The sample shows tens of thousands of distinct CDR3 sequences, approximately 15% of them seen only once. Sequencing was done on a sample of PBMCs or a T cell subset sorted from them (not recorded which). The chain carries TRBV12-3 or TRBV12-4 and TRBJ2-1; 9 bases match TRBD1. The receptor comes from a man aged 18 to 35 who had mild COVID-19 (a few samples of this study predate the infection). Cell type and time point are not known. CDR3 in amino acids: CASTRGQGFIDEQFF. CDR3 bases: TGTGCCAGCACCCGAGGACAGGGGTTTATTGATGAGCAGTTCTTC.